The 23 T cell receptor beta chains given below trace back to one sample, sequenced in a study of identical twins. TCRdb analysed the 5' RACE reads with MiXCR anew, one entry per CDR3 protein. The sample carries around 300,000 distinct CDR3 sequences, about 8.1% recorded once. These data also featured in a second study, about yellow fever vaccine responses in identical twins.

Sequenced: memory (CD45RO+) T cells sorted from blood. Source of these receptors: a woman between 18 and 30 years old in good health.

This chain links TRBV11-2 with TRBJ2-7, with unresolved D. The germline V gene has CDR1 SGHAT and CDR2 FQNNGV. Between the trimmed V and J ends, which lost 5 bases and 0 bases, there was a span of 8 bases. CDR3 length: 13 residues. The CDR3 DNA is TGTGCCAGCAGCCCCTTGCCCTCCTACGAGCAGTACTTC. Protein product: CASSPLPSYEQYF.

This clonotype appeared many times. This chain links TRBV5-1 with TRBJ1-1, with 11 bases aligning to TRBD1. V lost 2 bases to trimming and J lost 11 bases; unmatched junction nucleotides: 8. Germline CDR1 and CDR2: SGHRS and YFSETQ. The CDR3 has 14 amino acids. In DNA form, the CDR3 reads TGCGCCAGCAGCTTCGGGACAGGGGGAGATGGGGCTTTCTTT. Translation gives CASSFGTGGDGAFF.

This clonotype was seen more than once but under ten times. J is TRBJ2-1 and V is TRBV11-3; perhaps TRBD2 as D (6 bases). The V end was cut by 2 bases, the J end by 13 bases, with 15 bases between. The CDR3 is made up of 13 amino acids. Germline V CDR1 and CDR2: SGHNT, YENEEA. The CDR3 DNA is TGTGCCAGCAGCTTACGGGACTCTCAACCCCAGTTCTTC. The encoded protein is CASSLRDSQPQFF.

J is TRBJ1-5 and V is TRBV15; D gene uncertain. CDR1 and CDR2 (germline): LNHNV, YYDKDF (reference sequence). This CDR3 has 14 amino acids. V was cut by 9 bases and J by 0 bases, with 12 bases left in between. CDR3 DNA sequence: TGTGCCACATCTCAGGACCATAGCAATCAGCCCCAGCATTTT. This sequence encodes CATSQDHSNQPQHF.

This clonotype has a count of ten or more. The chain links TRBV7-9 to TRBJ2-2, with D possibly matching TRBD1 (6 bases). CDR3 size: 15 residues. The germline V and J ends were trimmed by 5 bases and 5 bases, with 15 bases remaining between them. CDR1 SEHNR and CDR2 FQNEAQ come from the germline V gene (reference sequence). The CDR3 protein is CASSTYRDLTGELFF. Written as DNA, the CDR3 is TGTGCCAGCAGCACCTACAGGGATCTTACCGGGGAGCTGTTTTTT.

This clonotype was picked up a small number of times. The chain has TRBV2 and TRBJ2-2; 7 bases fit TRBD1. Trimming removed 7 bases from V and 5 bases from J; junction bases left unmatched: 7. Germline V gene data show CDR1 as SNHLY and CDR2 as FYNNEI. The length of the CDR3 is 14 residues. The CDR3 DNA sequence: TGTGCCAGCAAACAGGGGTCGACAACCGGGGAGCTGTTTTTT. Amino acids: CASKQGSTTGELFF.

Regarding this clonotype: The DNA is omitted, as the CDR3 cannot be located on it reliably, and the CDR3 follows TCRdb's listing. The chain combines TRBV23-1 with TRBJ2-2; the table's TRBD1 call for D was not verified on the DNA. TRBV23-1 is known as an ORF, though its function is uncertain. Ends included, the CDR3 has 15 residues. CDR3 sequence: CASRPGVPHRGAVFF.

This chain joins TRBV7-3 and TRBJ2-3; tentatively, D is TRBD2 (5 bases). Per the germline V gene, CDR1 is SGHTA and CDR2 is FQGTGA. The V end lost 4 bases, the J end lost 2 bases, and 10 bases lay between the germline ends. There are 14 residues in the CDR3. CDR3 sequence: CASSSGLATDTQYF. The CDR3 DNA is TGTGCCAGCAGCTCCGGACTGGCCACAGATACGCAGTATTTT.

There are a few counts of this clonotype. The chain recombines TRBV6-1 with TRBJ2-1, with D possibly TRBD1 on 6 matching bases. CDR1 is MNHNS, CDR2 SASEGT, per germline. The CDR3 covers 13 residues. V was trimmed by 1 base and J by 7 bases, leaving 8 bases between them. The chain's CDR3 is CASSEDRANEQFF. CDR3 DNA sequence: TGTGCCAGCAGTGAAGACAGGGCTAATGAGCAGTTCTTC.

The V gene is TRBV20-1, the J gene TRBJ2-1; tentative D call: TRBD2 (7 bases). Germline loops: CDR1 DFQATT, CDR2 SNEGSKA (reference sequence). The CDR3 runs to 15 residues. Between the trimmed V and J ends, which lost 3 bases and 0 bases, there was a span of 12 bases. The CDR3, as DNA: TGCAGTGCTAGCGGGGGGCAGGTCTCCTACAATGAGCAGTTCTTC. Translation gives CSASGGQVSYNEQFF.

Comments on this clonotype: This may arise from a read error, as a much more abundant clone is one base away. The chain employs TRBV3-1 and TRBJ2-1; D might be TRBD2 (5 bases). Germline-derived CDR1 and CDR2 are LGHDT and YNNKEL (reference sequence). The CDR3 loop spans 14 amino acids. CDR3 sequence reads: CACSPGIQRDEQFF. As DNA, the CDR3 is TGTGCCTGCAGCCCCGGGATACAGCGCGATGAGCAGTTCTTC.

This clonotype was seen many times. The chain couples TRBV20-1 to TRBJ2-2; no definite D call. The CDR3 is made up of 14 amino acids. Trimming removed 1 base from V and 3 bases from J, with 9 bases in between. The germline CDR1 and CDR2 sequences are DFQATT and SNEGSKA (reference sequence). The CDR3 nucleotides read TGCAGTGCTAGAGGCACTTCCGACACCGGGGAGCTGTTTTTT. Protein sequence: CSARGTSDTGELFF.

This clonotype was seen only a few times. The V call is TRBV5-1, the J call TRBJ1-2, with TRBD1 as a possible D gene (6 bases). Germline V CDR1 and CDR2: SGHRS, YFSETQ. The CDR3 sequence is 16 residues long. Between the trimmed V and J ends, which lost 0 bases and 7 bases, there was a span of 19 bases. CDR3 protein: CASSLDWAGERGGYTF. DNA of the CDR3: TGCGCCAGCAGCTTGGATTGGGCAGGGGAACGCGGTGGCTACACCTTC.

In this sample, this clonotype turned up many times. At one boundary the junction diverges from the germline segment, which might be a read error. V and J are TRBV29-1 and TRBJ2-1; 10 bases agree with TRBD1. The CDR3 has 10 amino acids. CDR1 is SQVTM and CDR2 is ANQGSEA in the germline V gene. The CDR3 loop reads CSVEGTGVIF. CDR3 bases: TGCAGCGTTGAGGGGACAGGGGTGATCTTC.

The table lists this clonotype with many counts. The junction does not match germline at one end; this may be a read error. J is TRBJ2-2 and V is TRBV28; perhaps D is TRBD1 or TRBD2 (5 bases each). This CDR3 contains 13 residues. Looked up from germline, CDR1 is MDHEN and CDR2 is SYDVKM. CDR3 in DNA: TGCGGAAGTTGGGACGAGAACACCGGGGAGCTGTTTTTT. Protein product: CGSWDENTGELFF.

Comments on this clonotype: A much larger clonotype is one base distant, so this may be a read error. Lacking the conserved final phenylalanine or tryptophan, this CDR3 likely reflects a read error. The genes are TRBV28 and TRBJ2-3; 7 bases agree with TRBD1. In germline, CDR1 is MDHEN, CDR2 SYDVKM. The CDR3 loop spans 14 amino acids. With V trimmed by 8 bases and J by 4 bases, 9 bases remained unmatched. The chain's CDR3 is CASDTTGNADTQYL. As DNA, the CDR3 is TGTGCCAGCGATACGACAGGGAACGCAGATACGCAGTATCTT.

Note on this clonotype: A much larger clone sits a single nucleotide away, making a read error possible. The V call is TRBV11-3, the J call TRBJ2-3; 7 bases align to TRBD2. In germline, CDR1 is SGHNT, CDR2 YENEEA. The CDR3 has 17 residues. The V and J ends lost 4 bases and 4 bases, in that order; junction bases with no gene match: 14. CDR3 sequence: CASSSDFWSGTADTQYF. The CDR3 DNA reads TGTGCCAGCAGCTCGGATTTTTGGAGCGGGACCGCAGATACGCAGTATTTT. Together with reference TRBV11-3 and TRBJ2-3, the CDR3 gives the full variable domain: EAGVVQSPRYKIIEKKQPVAFWCNPISGHNTLYWYLQNLGQGPELLIRYENEEAVDDSQLPKDRFSAERLKGVDSTLKIQPAELGDSAVYLCASSSDFWSGTADTQYFGPGTRLTVL.

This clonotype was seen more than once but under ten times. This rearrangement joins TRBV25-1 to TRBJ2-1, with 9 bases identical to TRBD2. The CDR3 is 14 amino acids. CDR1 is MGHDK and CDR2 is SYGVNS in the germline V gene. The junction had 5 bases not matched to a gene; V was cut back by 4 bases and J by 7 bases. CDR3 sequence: CASSGASGENEQFF. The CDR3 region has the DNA TGTGCCAGCAGTGGGGCTAGCGGGGAGAATGAGCAGTTCTTC.

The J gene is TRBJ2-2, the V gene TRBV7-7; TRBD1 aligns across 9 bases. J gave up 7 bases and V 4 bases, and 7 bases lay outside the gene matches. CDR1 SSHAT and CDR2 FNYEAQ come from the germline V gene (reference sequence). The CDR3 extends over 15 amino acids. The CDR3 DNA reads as TGTGCCAGCAGCTCGATCACAGGGGGCGGCGGGGAGCTGTTTTTT. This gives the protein CASSSITGGGGELFF. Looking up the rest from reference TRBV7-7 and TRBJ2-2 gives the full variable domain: GAGVSQSPRYKVTKRGQDVTLRCDPISSHATLYWYQQALGQGPEFLTYFNYEAQPDKSGLPSDRFSAERPEGSISTLTIQRTEQRDSAMYRCASSSITGGGGELFFGEGSRLTVL.

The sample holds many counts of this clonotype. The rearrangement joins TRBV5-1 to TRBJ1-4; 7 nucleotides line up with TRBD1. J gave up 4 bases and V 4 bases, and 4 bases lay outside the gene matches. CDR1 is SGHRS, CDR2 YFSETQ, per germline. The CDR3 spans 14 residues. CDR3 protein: CASSTSGGNEKLFF. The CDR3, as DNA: TGCGCCAGCAGCACCTCAGGGGGTAATGAAAAACTGTTTTTT.

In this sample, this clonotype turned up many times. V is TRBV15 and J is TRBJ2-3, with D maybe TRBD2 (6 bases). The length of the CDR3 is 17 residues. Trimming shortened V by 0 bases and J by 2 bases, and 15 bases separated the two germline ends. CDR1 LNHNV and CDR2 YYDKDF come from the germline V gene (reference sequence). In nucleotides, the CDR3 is TGTGCCACCAGCAGAGATCCAGCGGGTTCTCTCACAGATACGCAGTATTTT. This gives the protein CATSRDPAGSLTDTQYF.

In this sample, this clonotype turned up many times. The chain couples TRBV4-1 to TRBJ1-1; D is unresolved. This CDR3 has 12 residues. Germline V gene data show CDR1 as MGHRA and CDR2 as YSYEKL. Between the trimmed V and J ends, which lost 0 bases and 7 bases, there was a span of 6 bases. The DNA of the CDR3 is TGCGCCAGCAGCCAAGACGGCCGTGAAGCTTTCTTT. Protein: CASSQDGREAFF.

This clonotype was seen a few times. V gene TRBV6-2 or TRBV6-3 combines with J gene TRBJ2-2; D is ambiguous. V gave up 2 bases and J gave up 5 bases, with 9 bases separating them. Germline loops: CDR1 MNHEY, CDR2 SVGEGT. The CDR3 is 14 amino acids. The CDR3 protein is CASSYRLETGELFF. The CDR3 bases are TGTGCCAGCAGTTACCGGCTGGAGACCGGGGAGCTGTTTTTT.